The 30 T cell receptor beta chains presented below share a single source sample, sequenced in a study of T cell changes during pregnancy in multiple sclerosis. The assay was immunoSEQ multiplex PCR, and TCRdb's table has in-frame clones only and misses some. The sample holds tens of thousands of clones; roughly 86% are singletons and the top ten take approximately 13%. The sample consisted of CD8+ T cells from peripheral blood mononuclear cells, taken in the first trimester of pregnancy. These receptors were obtained from a female donor in good health, enrolled as a control in a pregnancy study.

This chain uses TRBV15 with TRBJ2-7; weak D call: TRBD1 (6 bases). This CDR3 spans 15 amino acids. Trimming stripped 0 bases from V and 6 bases from J, with 15 bases between. CDR1 is LNHNV and CDR2 is YYDKDF in the germline V gene (reference sequence). The CDR3 DNA reads TGTGCCACCAGCAGAGATACGGACAGTAATACCGAGCAGTACTTC. This gives the protein CATSRDTDSNTEQYF. Combining the CDR3 with reference TRBV15 and TRBJ2-7 gives the whole variable domain DAMVIQNPRYQVTQFGKPVTLSCSQTLNHNVMYWYQQKSSQAPKLLFHYYDKDFNNEADTPDNFQSRRPNTSFCFLDIRSPGLGDTAMYLCATSRDTDSNTEQYFGPGTRLTVT.

This clone was counted once. The chain has TRBV11-3 and TRBJ2-1, with a tentative D call TRBD2 (6 bases). Germline CDR1 and CDR2: SGHNT and YENEEA. This CDR3 spans 14 amino acids. Trimming cost V 4 bases and J 9 bases, with 16 bases left between them. CDR3 bases: TGTGCCAGCAGCTCATATTCTAGGGGAGGTGAGCAGTTCTTC. Translation gives CASSSYSRGGEQFF.

This rearrangement joins TRBV19 to TRBJ2-2; weak D call: TRBD2 (6 bases). Trimming took 3 bases from V and 8 from J, leaving 10 bases between them. This CDR3 has 13 residues. Germline V CDR1 and CDR2: LNHDA, SQIVND (reference sequence). The CDR3 reads CASSIRGFGELFF. CDR3 DNA: TGTGCCAGTAGTATTCGGGGGTTTGGGGAGCTGTTTTTT.

The V gene is TRBV5-1, the J gene TRBJ2-1; 8 bases agree with TRBD1. CDR3 length equals 15 residues. J was trimmed by 7 bases and V by 2 bases; bases with no gene match: 8. Germline CDR1 is SGHRS and CDR2 is YFSETQ. CDR3 coding DNA: TGCGCCAGCAGCTTAAACCAGGGGGCGGGAAATGAGCAGTTCTTC. As protein: CASSLNQGAGNEQFF.

V usage is TRBV6-1 and J usage is TRBJ2-2; D perhaps matches TRBD1 (6 bases). This CDR3 spans 13 amino acids. Deletions cut 3 bases from V and 6 bases from J, with 8 bases between. Germline V lookup: CDR1 MNHNS, CDR2 SASEGT. The CDR3 DNA reads TGTGCCAGCAGTGATTCAGGGGCCGGGGAGCTGTTTTTT. Translating it yields CASSDSGAGELFF.

This clone was counted a few times. The rearrangement links TRBV7-3 to TRBJ2-1; 7 bases match TRBD2. J was trimmed by 7 bases and V by 1 base; bases with no gene match: 7. In germline, CDR1 is SGHTA, CDR2 FQGTGA. CDR3 length: 15 residues. For the CDR3, the DNA is TGTGCCAGCAGCTTAATGGCGGGAGCAAGGAATGAGCAGTTCTTC. Its translation is CASSLMAGARNEQFF.

The rearrangement joins TRBV10-3 to TRBJ2-5, with 7 bases matching TRBD1. The germline V gene has CDR1 ENHRY and CDR2 SYGVKD. The CDR3 runs 14 residues. V lost 4 bases to trimming and J lost 2 bases; unmatched junction nucleotides: 4. The CDR3 coding sequence is TGTGCCATCAGTGTAGGGGACAGACAAGAGACCCAGTACTTC. Residues: CAISVGDRQETQYF.

This clone turned up a few times. V usage is TRBV7-8 and J usage is TRBJ2-1; the match to TRBD2 covers 8 bases. Germline CDR1 is SGHVS and CDR2 is FQNEAQ. The CDR3 sequence is 18 residues long. J lost 0 bases, V lost 4 bases, and 11 bases had no gene match. The CDR3 bases are TGTGCCAGCAGCTCTGTTGGACTAGCACCGAGCTCCTACAATGAGCAGTTCTTC. Translation: CASSSVGLAPSSYNEQFF.

V usage is TRBV6-6 and J usage is TRBJ2-5; 9 bases fit TRBD1. Germline CDR1 and CDR2: MNHNY and SVGAGI (reference sequence). This CDR3 comprises 15 residues. Trimming took 2 bases from V and 5 from J; bases not matched to a gene: 6. CDR3 sequence reads: CASSYRQGVGETQYF. The DNA of the CDR3 is TGTGCCAGCAGTTACCGACAGGGGGTGGGGGAGACCCAGTACTTC.

The V call is TRBV29-1, the J call TRBJ1-1; 7 nucleotides line up with TRBD1. Germline values: CDR1 SQVTM, CDR2 ANQGSEA. The CDR3 contains 13 residues. Unmatched junction bases numbered 4, after V lost 6 bases and J lost 0 bases. The CDR3 loop is CSVLQGMNTEAFF. For the CDR3, the DNA is TGCAGCGTGTTACAGGGGATGAACACTGAAGCTTTCTTT.

The chain carries TRBV5-1 and TRBJ2-2, with D perhaps TRBD1 (5 bases). The germline V gene encodes CDR1 SGHRS and CDR2 YFSETQ. The V end lost 4 bases, the J end lost 8 bases, and 9 bases lay between the germline ends. This CDR3 contains 12 residues. The CDR3 sequence is CASSLGAGELFF. For the CDR3, the DNA is TGCGCCAGCAGCCTTGGGGCGGGGGAGCTGTTTTTT.

The J gene is TRBJ1-2, the V gene TRBV27, with 7 nucleotides matching TRBD1. Germline lookup yields CDR1 MNHEY and CDR2 SMNVEV (reference sequence). The CDR3 extends over 12 amino acids. V lost 6 bases to trimming and J lost 9 bases; unmatched junction nucleotides: 7. The CDR3 region has the DNA TGTGCCAGCAGGGGAACAGGGGTGCGCTACACCTTC. Translated: CASRGTGVRYTF.

This clone qualifies as medium-sized. The J gene is TRBJ1-2, the V gene TRBV12-2; the DNA was not used to check the table's D call, TRBD1. TRBV12-2 is a known pseudogene. This CDR3 is built from 15 residues. CDR3 in amino acids: CASRLIMGTGSGYTF. CDR3 DNA: TGTGCAAGTCGCTTGATTATGGGGACAGGGTCGGGCTACACCTTC.

The V gene is TRBV6-6, the J gene TRBJ1-2, with 7 bases that match TRBD1. This CDR3 region has 15 residues. V was pared by 0 bases and J by 4 bases, with 5 bases of the junction left unmatched. Germline V gene data show CDR1 as MNHNY and CDR2 as SVGAGI (reference sequence). For the CDR3, the DNA is TGTGCCAGCAGTTACTCGATGGGACAGACCTATGGCTACACCTTC. Protein sequence: CASSYSMGQTYGYTF.

The CDR3 here is CASSFSANYGYTF. The CDR3 nucleotides are TGTGCCAGCAGTTTTTCGGCTAACTATGGCTACACCTTC. The chain is built from TRBV27 and TRBJ1-2; no clear D gene. Trimming removed 3 bases at V and 0 bases at J, with 5 bases between. From germline, CDR1 is MNHEY and CDR2 SMNVEV (reference sequence). CDR3 length: 13 amino acids.

The chain has TRBV28 and TRBJ2-5; a weak D match, TRBD2 (5 bases). CDR3 size: 14 residues. Per germline, CDR1 MDHEN and CDR2 SYDVKM. The V end lost 10 bases, the J end lost 2 bases, and 17 bases lay between the germline ends. CDR3 region: CATSLGLEQETQYF. CDR3 sequence (DNA): TGTGCCACCTCACTTGGACTCGAACAAGAGACCCAGTACTTC.

The count of this clone is one. J is TRBJ1-1 and V is TRBV4-1; no firm D call. In germline, CDR1 is MGHRA, CDR2 YSYEKL. CDR3 length equals 13 residues. V was clipped by 2 bases and J by 1 base, with 5 bases between them. The CDR3 DNA reads as TGCGCCAGCAGCCAAACCAGGAACACTGAAGCTTTCTTT. As protein: CASSQTRNTEAFF.

By sample fraction, this clone is large. The gene calls are TRBV25-1 and TRBJ2-7; 12 bases line up with TRBD1. The CDR3 length is 16 residues. Germline V CDR1 and CDR2: MGHDK, SYGVNS. V was pared by 7 bases and J by 5 bases, with 12 bases of the junction left unmatched. The CDR3 region is CASTPRGGQGADEQYF. The CDR3 bases are TGTGCCAGCACTCCTAGGGGGGGACAGGGGGCTGACGAGCAGTACTTC.

This clone was counted only a few times. The chain uses TRBV5-6 and TRBJ2-4; 8 bases match TRBD2. This CDR3 contains 13 residues. V lost 4 bases to trimming and J lost 9 bases; unmatched junction nucleotides: 6. The germline CDR1 and CDR2 sequences are SGHDT and YYEEEE. The CDR3 DNA sequence: TGTGCCAGCAGCACGGGACTAGAACGCATTCAGTACTTC. It yields the protein CASSTGLERIQYF. Looking up the rest from reference TRBV5-6 and TRBJ2-4 gives the full variable domain: DAGVTQSPTHLIKTRGQQVTLRCSPKSGHDTVSWYQQALGQGPQFIFQYYEEEERQRGNFPDRFSGHQFPNYSSELNVNALLLGDSALYLCASSTGLERIQYFGAGTRLSVL.

This clone was detected only once. This chain connects TRBV4-2 to TRBJ2-7, with D uncertain. Germline-derived CDR1 and CDR2 are LGHNA and YNFKEQ. The length of the CDR3 is 16 residues. V was pared by 4 bases and J by 3 bases, with 19 bases between. The CDR3 spells CASSPPISDLFYEQYF. The DNA for the CDR3 is TGTGCCAGCAGCCCTCCCATCAGCGACCTCTTCTACGAGCAGTACTTC.

The rearrangement links TRBV18 to TRBJ2-3, with 7 bases that match TRBD2. This CDR3 contains 15 residues. Looked up from germline, CDR1 is KGHSH and CDR2 is LQKENI. Trimming at V came to 2 bases and at J to 2 bases, leaving 4 bases not matched to a gene. Here the CDR3 reads CASSPLAGHTDTQYF. The CDR3 coding sequence is TGTGCCAGCTCACCATTAGCGGGCCACACAGATACGCAGTATTTT. Filled out from reference TRBV18 and TRBJ2-3, the complete variable domain reads NAGVMQNPRHLVRRRGQEARLRCSPMKGHSHVYWYRQLPEEGLKFMVYLQKENIIDESGMPKERFSAEFPKEGPSILRIQQVVRGDSAAYFCASSPLAGHTDTQYFGPGTRLTVL.

The chain combines TRBV27 with TRBJ2-7; 9 nucleotides align to TRBD1. The CDR3 is made up of 15 amino acids. In germline, CDR1 is MNHEY, CDR2 SMNVEV (reference sequence). With V trimmed by 1 base and J by 3 bases, 4 bases remained unmatched. The CDR3 nucleotides read TGTGCCAGCAGTTTATGGGGGACAGGGAACTACGAGCAGTACTTC. It yields the protein CASSLWGTGNYEQYF.

The chain recombines TRBV6-5 with TRBJ1-2, with TRBD1 identical over 7 bases. V shed 5 bases and J 8 bases; nucleotides not matched to a gene: 8. Germline CDR1 and CDR2: MNHEY and SVGAGI. This CDR3 region has 13 residues. Here the CDR3 reads CASSSGQAPGYTF. CDR3 DNA sequence: TGTGCCAGCAGTAGTGGACAGGCACCGGGCTACACCTTC.

The chain uses TRBV21-1 and TRBJ2-7; the table names TRBD2, a call not compared with the DNA. TRBV21-1 represents a pseudogene. The CDR3 is 16 residues long. The CDR3 is CASSKGVGGTSYEQYF. CDR3 nucleotides: TGTGCCAGCAGCAAAGGAGTGGGGGGGACCTCCTACGAGCAGTACTTC.

This rearrangement joins TRBV13 to TRBJ2-3, with D perhaps matching TRBD1 (6 bases). V gave up 3 bases and J gave up 2 bases, with 15 bases separating them. CDR3 length: 16 residues. Germline CDR1 reads PRHDT; CDR2 reads FYEKMQ (reference sequence). CDR3 amino acids: CASSFQGSTHTDTQYF. As DNA, the CDR3 is TGTGCCAGCAGCTTCCAGGGGAGCACCCACACAGATACGCAGTATTTT.

V gene TRBV9 combines with J gene TRBJ2-1, with TRBD2 matching over 9 bases. Looked up from germline, CDR1 is SGDLS and CDR2 is YYNGEE. This CDR3 comprises 15 residues. With V trimmed by 0 bases and J by 6 bases, 4 bases remained unmatched. CDR3 bases: TGTGCCAGCAGCGTAGGAGGCGGGAGGGCCAATGAGCAGTTCTTC. Protein product: CASSVGGGRANEQFF.

The V call is TRBV29-1, the J call TRBJ2-7; TRBD2 might be the D (6 bases). This CDR3 region has 13 residues. V was clipped by 2 bases and J by 1 base, with 9 bases between them. Germline assignment: CDR1 SQVTM and CDR2 ANQGSEA. The CDR3 reads CSVEMEGSYEQYF. CDR3 bases: TGCAGCGTTGAAATGGAGGGTTCCTACGAGCAGTACTTC.

CDR3 sequence (DNA): TGTGCCAGCAGTTCCAATGGACAGGGAGGTTATTATGGCTACACCTTC. Protein: CASSSNGQGGYYGYTF. The rearrangement uses TRBV28 and TRBJ1-2; 8 bases align to TRBD1. This CDR3 has 16 residues. V lost 4 bases and J lost 5; bases outside the gene matches: 12. From germline, CDR1 is MDHEN and CDR2 SYDVKM.

This chain connects TRBV5-1 to TRBJ2-7; 10 bases fit TRBD2. Germline assignment: CDR1 SGHRS and CDR2 YFSETQ. Losses at the gene ends were 4 bases for V and 5 bases for J; bases not matched to a gene: 6. CDR3 length: 14 amino acids. The CDR3 region has the DNA TGCGCCAGCAGCGAGCGGGGACTAGCGAACGAGCAGTACTTC. It specifies CASSERGLANEQYF.

The CDR3 nucleotides are TGTGCCAGCAGTTACGTGGGAGGGAACACTGAAGCTTTCTTT. As protein: CASSYVGGNTEAFF. This chain joins TRBV6-5 and TRBJ1-1; no firm D call. Trimming left V 2 bases short and J 1 base short, with 8 bases between. Germline loops: CDR1 MNHEY, CDR2 SVGAGI. This CDR3 is built from 14 residues.